This T cell receptor beta chain was observed in a study of blood T cell repertoires in COVID-19. In the study overall: Sites in the United States, Italy and Spain provided acute and convalescent COVID-19 samples. Sample material is recorded as cDNA or gDNA derived from T cells, B-cell-depleted T cells, or PBMCs.

Seattle patient enrollment occurred during active infection, with longitudinal follow-up thereafter. V lost 4 bases to trimming and J lost 8 bases; unmatched junction nucleotides: 5. CDR1 is PRHDT and CDR2 is FYEKMQ in the germline V gene (reference sequence). CDR3 length equals 14 residues. Original data processing: Reference gene primer amplification yielded estimated nucleated cell counts. Assay used: immunoSEQ multiplex PCR; TCRdb lists only in-frame clones, some missing. The V and J calls and the clone size are those of that table, but D and trimming were determined from the DNA. Of 200,000 to 250,000 clones listed, about 88% were seen once; the top ten hold roughly a tenth.

The V and J genes are TRBV13 and TRBJ2-1; 10 nucleotides align to TRBD2. The sequence derives from a woman aged 50 to 65 with COVID-19, enrolled during active disease. The sequencing sample was made of peripheral blood. CDR3 amino acids: CASSSSGGDDEQFF. The CDR3 DNA reads TGTGCCAGCAGCTCAAGCGGGGGGGACGATGAGCAGTTCTTC.